This is a list of T cell receptor beta chains from one sample in a study of PD-1 blockade in classical Hodgkin lymphoma. Assay used: immunoSEQ multiplex PCR; TCRdb lists only in-frame clones, some missing. The table has over 20,000 clones, about nine tenths seen once. Source: peripheral blood mononuclear cells (PBMCs), taken at baseline. Receptors were obtained from a human donor with classical Hodgkin lymphoma. Both conserved end residues are part of each CDR3. The D gene is left open where the match is weak. The size of a clone is reported for some rows only, either as once, few or many, or as a class for expanded clones.

cdr3_aa,cdr3_nt,clone_size,d_call,j_call,v_call
CASSQDEGMGEQFF,TGCGCCAGCAGCCAAGATGAGGGAATGGGAGAGCAGTTCTTC,-,-,TRBJ2-1,TRBV5-5
CASSLGADTQYF,TGTGCCAGCAGCTTAGGGGCAGATACGCAGTATTTT,-,-,TRBJ2-3,TRBV13
CASSEGGGDEKLFF,TGCGCCAGCAGCGAAGGGGGAGGTGATGAAAAACTGTTTTTT,-,-,TRBJ1-4,TRBV5-1
CASSVEPGVTRQPQHF,TGTGCCAGCAGTGTGGAGCCAGGGGTAACGAGACAGCCCCAGCATTTT,-,-,TRBJ1-5,TRBV6-1
CASRESLGSPLHF,TGCGCCAGCCGGGAGAGCTTGGGATCACCCCTCCACTTT,-,-,TRBJ1-6,TRBV4-1
CSVEPPDTAKNIQYF,TGCAGCGTTGAGCCCCCAGACACAGCCAAAAACATTCAGTACTTC,-,-,TRBJ2-4,TRBV29-1
CASRSLVLGSPLHF,TGTGCCAGTAGGAGTCTGGTTCTCGGTTCACCCCTCCACTTT,-,-,TRBJ1-6,TRBV19
CASSPRDNSYEQYF,TGTGCCAGCAGTCCGCGGGACAACTCCTACGAGCAGTACTTC,once,-,TRBJ2-7,TRBV27
CASSLGGAEGNTIYF,TGTGCCAGCAGCTTAGGGGGCGCGGAAGGAAACACCATATATTTT,-,-,TRBJ1-3,TRBV7-9
CASSQGGRTNEKLFF,TGCGCCAGCAGCCAAGGAGGACGGACAAATGAAAAACTGTTTTTT,-,-,TRBJ1-4,TRBV4-3
CASSLEGGQPQHF,TGTGCCAGCAGCTTAGAGGGGGGTCAGCCCCAGCATTTT,few,-,TRBJ1-5,TRBV7-9
CASIPGRPNYGYTF,TGTGCCAGCATTCCGGGACGGCCTAACTATGGCTACACCTTC,-,-,TRBJ1-2,TRBV2
CASSLEGGLNTEAFF,TGTGCCAGCAGCTTAGAGGGGGGGCTAAACACTGAAGCTTTCTTT,-,-,TRBJ1-1,TRBV7-9
CASSSQGGGELFF,TGTGCCAGCAGCTCACAGGGTGGCGGGGAGCTGTTTTTT,-,-,TRBJ2-2,TRBV5-5
CASSLGGTQPQHF,TGTGCCAGCAGCTTAGGTGGGACTCAGCCCCAGCATTTT,-,-,TRBJ1-5,TRBV7-9
CASSQLGLAGGRSIDNEQFF,TGCGCCAGCAGCCAACTAGGACTAGCGGGTGGGAGGTCGATTGACAATGAGCAGTTCTTC,-,TRBD2,TRBJ2-1,TRBV4-1
CASSLVPGTYEQYF,TGTGCCAGCAGCTTAGTCCCAGGGACCTACGAGCAGTACTTC,-,-,TRBJ2-7,TRBV7-2
CASTTQVSGTDTQYF,TGTGCCAGCACCACACAGGTGTCTGGCACAGATACGCAGTATTTT,few,-,TRBJ2-3,TRBV27
CASSLRGSGEKLFF,TGTGCCAGCAGCTTAAGAGGTTCGGGTGAAAAACTGTTTTTT,few,-,TRBJ1-4,TRBV7-9
CASRPSGGGSYEQYF,TGCGCCAGCAGACCTAGCGGGGGTGGCTCCTACGAGCAGTACTTC,once,TRBD2,TRBJ2-7,TRBV5-1
CASSGGQGGVETQYF,TGCGCCAGCAGCGGGGGACAGGGGGGCGTGGAGACCCAGTACTTC,-,TRBD1,TRBJ2-5,TRBV5-1
CAIKVDEQYF,TGTGCCATCAAGGTCGACGAGCAGTACTTC,-,-,TRBJ2-7,TRBV10-3
CASSFDLRLGGNTIYF,TGTGCCAGCAGCTTTGATTTGAGACTCGGTGGAAACACCATATATTTT,few,-,TRBJ1-3,TRBV7-9
CASTQGPGPLHF,TGTGCCAGCACACAGGGACCGGGTCCCCTCCACTTT,once,-,TRBJ1-6,TRBV27
CASSLVGAGETQYF,TGCGCCAGCAGCCTGGTGGGGGCAGGAGAGACCCAGTACTTC,-,-,TRBJ2-5,TRBV5-1
CATSTGVNTEAFF,TGTGCCACCTCGACGGGGGTGAATACTGAAGCTTTCTTT,-,-,TRBJ1-1,TRBV2
CASGPSGYSYEQYF,TGTGCTAGTGGTCCCTCCGGGTATTCCTACGAGCAGTACTTC,-,-,TRBJ2-7,TRBV12-5
CASSQGFVDGYTF,TGTGCCAGCAGCCAGGGATTCGTGGATGGCTACACCTTC,-,-,TRBJ1-2,TRBV9
CASSLGFGGYNEQFF,TGTGCCAGCAGCTTAGGGTTCGGGGGCTACAATGAGCAGTTCTTC,-,-,TRBJ2-1,TRBV7-6
CASSPGLAGEQYF,TGCGCCAGCAGCCCGGGACTAGCGGGGGAGCAGTACTTC,-,TRBD2,TRBJ2-7,TRBV5-1
CASRATVSGANVLTF,TGTGCCAGCAGGGCCACTGTGTCTGGGGCCAACGTCCTGACTTTC,-,-,TRBJ2-6,TRBV7-6
CASSIIFGEDTGELFF,TGTGCCAGTAGTATAATATTCGGGGAGGACACCGGGGAGCTGTTTTTT,-,-,TRBJ2-2,TRBV19
CASSQDLTRAHEQYF,TGTGCCAGCAGCCAAGACCTTACCAGGGCCCACGAGCAGTACTTC,-,-,TRBJ2-7,TRBV7-9
CASSPGSTNEKLFF,TGTGCCAGCAGTCCAGGGTCTACTAATGAAAAACTGTTTTTT,-,-,TRBJ1-4,TRBV6-5
CASSTRTGAGNTIYF,TGTGCCAGCAGCACCCGGACAGGGGCTGGAAACACCATATATTTT,-,TRBD1,TRBJ1-3,TRBV7-9
CASSYLDSNEQFF,TGTGCCAGCAGTTACTTAGACTCCAATGAGCAGTTCTTC,-,-,TRBJ2-1,TRBV6-6
CASSFVGARSNQPQHF,TGTGCCAGCAGCTTCGTGGGGGCGAGGAGCAATCAGCCCCAGCATTTT,-,-,TRBJ1-5,TRBV7-9
CASSLDGSRSNEQFF,TGTGCCAGCAGCTTAGATGGTAGTAGAAGTAATGAGCAGTTCTTC,-,-,TRBJ2-1,TRBV7-8
CASSYQVLMNTEAFF,TGTGCCAGCAGTTATCAGGTTCTCATGAACACTGAAGCTTTCTTT,-,-,TRBJ1-1,TRBV2
CASSITSGGAPGANVLTF,TGTGCCAGTAGTATAACTAGCGGGGGGGCCCCTGGGGCCAACGTCCTGACTTTC,-,TRBD2,TRBJ2-6,TRBV19
CASRRNAGGRETQYF,TGTGCCAGCAGACGAAACGCGGGGGGCCGGGAGACCCAGTACTTC,-,TRBD2,TRBJ2-5,TRBV6-6
CSVEERVSGQGNEQFF,TGCAGCGTTGAAGAACGGGTCTCCGGGCAGGGCAATGAGCAGTTCTTC,-,-,TRBJ2-1,TRBV29-1
CASSQAGGYGELFF,TGCGCCAGCAGCCAAGCGGGGGGCTACGGGGAGCTGTTTTTT,once,-,TRBJ2-2,TRBV4-3
CASSSQGGQETQYF,TGCGCCAGCAGCTCGCAAGGGGGGCAAGAGACCCAGTACTTC,-,-,TRBJ2-5,TRBV5-1
CASSWGGTEAFF,TGTGCCAGCAGCTGGGGCGGCACTGAAGCTTTCTTT,-,-,TRBJ1-1,TRBV5-5
CASSLEGREGGEQYF,TGCGCCAGCAGCTTGGAGGGTCGGGAGGGAGGCGAGCAGTACTTC,-,TRBD2,TRBJ2-7,TRBV5-1
CASSRGGNTEAFF,TGTGCCAGCAGTCGCGGGGGGAACACTGAAGCTTTCTTT,-,-,TRBJ1-1,TRBV7-3
CASSLGGIQETQYF,TGCGCCAGCAGCTTGGGGGGGATACAAGAGACCCAGTACTTC,-,-,TRBJ2-5,TRBV5-1
CAISELAGSYGYTF,TGTGCCATCAGTGAACTCGCCGGGAGCTATGGCTACACCTTC,-,-,TRBJ1-2,TRBV10-3
CASSPNRVKEPQHF,TGTGCCAGCTCACCCAACAGGGTAAAGGAGCCCCAGCATTTT,once,-,TRBJ1-5,TRBV18
CASSYDGTIYEQYF,TGTGCCAGCAGTTACGACGGGACTATCTACGAGCAGTACTTC,once,TRBD2,TRBJ2-7,TRBV6-6
CASSLEVANTQYF,TGCGCCAGCAGCTTGGAAGTTGCTAATACGCAGTATTTT,-,-,TRBJ2-3,TRBV5-1
CASSEEAWGRGSPLHF,TGTGCCAGCAGTGAAGAGGCTTGGGGTAGGGGGTCACCCCTCCACTTT,-,-,TRBJ1-6,TRBV2
CASSEGGQQETQYF,TGTGCCAGCAGTGAAGGAGGACAGCAAGAGACCCAGTACTTC,-,-,TRBJ2-5,TRBV6-1
CASRPGTVNEQFF,TGTGCCAGCAGGCCGGGGACAGTTAATGAGCAGTTCTTC,-,TRBD1,TRBJ2-1,TRBV2